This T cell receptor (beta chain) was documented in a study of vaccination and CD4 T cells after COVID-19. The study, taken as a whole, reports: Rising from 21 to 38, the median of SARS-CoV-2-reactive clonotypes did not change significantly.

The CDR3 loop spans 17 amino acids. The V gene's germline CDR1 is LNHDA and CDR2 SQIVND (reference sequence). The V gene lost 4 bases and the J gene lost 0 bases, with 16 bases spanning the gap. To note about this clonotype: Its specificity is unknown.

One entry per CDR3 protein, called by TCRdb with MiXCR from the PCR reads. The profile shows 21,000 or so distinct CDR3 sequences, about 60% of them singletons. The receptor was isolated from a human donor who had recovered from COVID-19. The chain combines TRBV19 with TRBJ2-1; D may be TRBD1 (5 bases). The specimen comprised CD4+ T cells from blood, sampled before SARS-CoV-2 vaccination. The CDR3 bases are TGTGCCAGTAGTAAGGGGTTCCCTGGAAGCTCCTACAATGAGCAGTTCTTC. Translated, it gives CASSKGFPGSSYNEQFF.